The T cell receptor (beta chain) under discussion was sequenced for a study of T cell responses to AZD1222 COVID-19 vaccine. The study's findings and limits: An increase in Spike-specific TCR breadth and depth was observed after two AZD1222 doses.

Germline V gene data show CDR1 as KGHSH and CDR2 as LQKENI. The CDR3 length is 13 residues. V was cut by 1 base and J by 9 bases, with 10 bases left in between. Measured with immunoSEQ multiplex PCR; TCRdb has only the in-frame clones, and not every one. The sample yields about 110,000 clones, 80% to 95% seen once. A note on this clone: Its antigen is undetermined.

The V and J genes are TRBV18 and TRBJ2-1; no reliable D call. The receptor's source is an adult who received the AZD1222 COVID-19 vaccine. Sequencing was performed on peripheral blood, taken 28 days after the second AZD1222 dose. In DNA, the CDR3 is TGTGCCAGCTCACCACTGTCAGAATTTGAGCAGTTCTTC. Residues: CASSPLSEFEQFF.